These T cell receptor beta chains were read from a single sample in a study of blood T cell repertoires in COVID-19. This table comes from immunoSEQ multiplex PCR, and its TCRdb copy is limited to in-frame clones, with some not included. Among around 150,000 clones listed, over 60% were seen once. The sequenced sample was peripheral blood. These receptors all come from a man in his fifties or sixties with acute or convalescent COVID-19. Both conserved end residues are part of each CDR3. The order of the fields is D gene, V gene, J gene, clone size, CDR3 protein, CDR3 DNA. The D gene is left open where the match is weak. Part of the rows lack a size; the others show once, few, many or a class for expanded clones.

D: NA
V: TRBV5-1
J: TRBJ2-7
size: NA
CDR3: CASSSAYEQYF
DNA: TGCGCCAGCAGCTCGGCCTACGAGCAGTACTTC

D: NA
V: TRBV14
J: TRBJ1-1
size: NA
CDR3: CASSHLMNTEAFF
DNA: TGTGCCAGCAGCCATCTTATGAACACTGAAGCTTTCTTT

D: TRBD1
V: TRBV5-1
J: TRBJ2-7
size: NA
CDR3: CASSFRGLEDEQYF
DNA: TGCGCCAGCAGCTTCAGGGGGCTGGAGGACGAGCAGTACTTC

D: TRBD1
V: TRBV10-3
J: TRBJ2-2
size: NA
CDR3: CAITSTGRHTGELFF
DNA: TGTGCCATCACCTCGACAGGGCGCCACACCGGGGAGCTGTTTTTT

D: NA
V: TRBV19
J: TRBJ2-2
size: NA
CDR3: CASSTQGTGELFF
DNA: TGTGCCAGTAGTACCCAGGGTACCGGGGAGCTGTTTTTT

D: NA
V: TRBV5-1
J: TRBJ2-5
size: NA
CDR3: CASSLSAGGQETQYF
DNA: TGCGCCAGCAGCTTGTCTGCCGGGGGACAAGAGACCCAGTACTTC

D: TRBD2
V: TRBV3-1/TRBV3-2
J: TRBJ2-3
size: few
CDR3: CASSQATSKTDTQYF
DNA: TGTGCCAGCAGCCAAGCGACTAGCAAAACAGATACGCAGTATTTT

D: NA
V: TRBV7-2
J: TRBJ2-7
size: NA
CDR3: CASSSRPGYEQYF
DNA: TGTGCCAGCAGCAGTCGCCCGGGGTACGAGCAGTACTTC

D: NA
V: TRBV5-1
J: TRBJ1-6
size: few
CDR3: CASSLSGVGNSPLHF
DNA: TGCGCCAGCAGCTTGTCGGGGGTGGGCAATTCACCCCTCCACTTT

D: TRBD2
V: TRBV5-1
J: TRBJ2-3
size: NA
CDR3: CASSPPGLAGGPRTDTQYF
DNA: TGCGCCAGCAGCCCCCCGGGACTAGCGGGGGGGCCACGCACAGATACGCAGTATTTT

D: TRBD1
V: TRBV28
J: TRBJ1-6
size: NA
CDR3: CASRSGGGSYNSPLHF
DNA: TGTGCCAGCAGGTCAGGGGGCGGCTCCTATAATTCACCCCTCCACTTT

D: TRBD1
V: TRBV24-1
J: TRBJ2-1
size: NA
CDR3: CATSDQQGPNEQFF
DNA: TGTGCCACCAGTGATCAACAGGGGCCGAATGAGCAGTTCTTC

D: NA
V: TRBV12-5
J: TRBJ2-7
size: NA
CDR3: CASGLFSDEQYF
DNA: TGTGCTAGTGGTTTGTTCTCGGACGAGCAGTACTTC

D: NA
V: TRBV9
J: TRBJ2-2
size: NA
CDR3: CASYPSAPTFTGELFF
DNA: TGTGCCAGCTATCCTAGCGCCCCAACCTTCACCGGGGAGCTGTTTTTT

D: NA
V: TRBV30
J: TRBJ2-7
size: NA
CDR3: CAFHLEGYEQYF
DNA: TGTGCCTTCCATCTTGAGGGATACGAGCAGTACTTC

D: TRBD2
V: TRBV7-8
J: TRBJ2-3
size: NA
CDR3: CASIHLAGGSSSTDTQYF
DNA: TGTGCCAGCATCCATTTGGCGGGGGGGTCTTCGAGCACAGATACGCAGTATTTT

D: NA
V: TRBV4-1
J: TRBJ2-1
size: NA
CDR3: CASSPEGRADEQFF
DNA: TGCGCCAGCTCCCCGGAGGGCAGGGCGGATGAGCAGTTCTTC

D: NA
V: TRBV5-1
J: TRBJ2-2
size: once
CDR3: CASSLGGRVRTGELFF
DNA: TGCGCCAGCAGCTTGGGAGGCAGGGTACGGACCGGGGAGCTGTTTTTT

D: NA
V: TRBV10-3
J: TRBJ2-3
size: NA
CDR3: CAISDGSTDTQYF
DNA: TGTGCCATCAGTGACGGGAGCACAGATACGCAGTATTTT

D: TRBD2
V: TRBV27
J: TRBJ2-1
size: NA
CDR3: CASSFLAGIDEQFF
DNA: TGTGCCAGCAGTTTTCTAGCGGGGATCGATGAGCAGTTCTTC

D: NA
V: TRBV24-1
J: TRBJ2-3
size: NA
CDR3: CATSGSFTDTQYF
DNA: TGTGCCACCAGTGGGAGTTTCACAGATACGCAGTATTTT

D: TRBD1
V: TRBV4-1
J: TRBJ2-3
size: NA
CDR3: CASSQEGTGGADTQYF
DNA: TGCGCCAGCAGCCAAGAAGGGACAGGGGGCGCGGATACGCAGTATTTT

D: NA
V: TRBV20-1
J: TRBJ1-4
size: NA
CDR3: CSAPHGEKLFF
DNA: TGCAGTGCTCCTCACGGGGAAAAACTGTTTTTT

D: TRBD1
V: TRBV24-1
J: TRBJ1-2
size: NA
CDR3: CATSDSRTGGSGGYTF
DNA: TGTGCCACCAGTGATTCCAGGACAGGGGGCTCTGGGGGCTACACCTTC

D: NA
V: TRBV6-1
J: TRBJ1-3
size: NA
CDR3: CASSEALGTVSGNTIYF
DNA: TGTGCCAGCAGTGAAGCGCTTGGAACAGTCTCTGGAAACACCATATATTTT

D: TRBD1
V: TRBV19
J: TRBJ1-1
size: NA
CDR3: CASKQDRTNTEAFF
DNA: TGTGCCAGTAAACAGGACAGGACGAACACTGAAGCTTTCTTT

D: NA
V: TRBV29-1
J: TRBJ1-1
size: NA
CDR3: CSVEDRVTGTEAFF
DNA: TGCAGCGTTGAAGATCGAGTGACGGGCACTGAAGCTTTCTTT

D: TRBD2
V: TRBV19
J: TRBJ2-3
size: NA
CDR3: CASIDRGGPTDTQYF
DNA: TGTGCCAGTATCGATCGGGGGGGACCTACAGATACGCAGTATTTT

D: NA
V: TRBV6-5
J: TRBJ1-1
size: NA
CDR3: CASSYSGSFEAFF
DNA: TGTGCCAGCAGTTACTCGGGCAGTTTTGAAGCTTTCTTT

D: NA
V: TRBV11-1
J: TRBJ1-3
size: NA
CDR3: CASSLSFGNTIYF
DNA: TGTGCCAGCTCCCTATCTTTCGGAAACACCATATATTTT

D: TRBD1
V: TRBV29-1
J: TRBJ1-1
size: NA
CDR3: CSVGEQGAPAFF
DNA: TGCAGCGTGGGGGAACAGGGGGCGCCAGCTTTCTTT

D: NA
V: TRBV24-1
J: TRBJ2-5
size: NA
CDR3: CATSDRRETQYF
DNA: TGTGCCACCAGTGATCGCAGGGAGACCCAGTACTTC

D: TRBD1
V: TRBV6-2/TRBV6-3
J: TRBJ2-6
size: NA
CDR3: CASSNTGVGANVLTF
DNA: TGTGCCAGCAGTAACACAGGGGTCGGGGCCAACGTCCTGACTTTC

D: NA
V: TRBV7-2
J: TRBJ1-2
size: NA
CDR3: CASSPSLYGYTF
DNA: TGTGCCAGCAGCCCTTCCCTTTATGGCTACACCTTC

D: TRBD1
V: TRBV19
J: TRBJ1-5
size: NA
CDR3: CASRRGQTNQPQHF
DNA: TGTGCCAGCCGAAGGGGACAGACCAATCAGCCCCAGCATTTT

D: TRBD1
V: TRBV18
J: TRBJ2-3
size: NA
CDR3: CASLTGGSPDTQYF
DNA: TGTGCCAGCCTGACAGGGGGCTCTCCAGATACGCAGTATTTT

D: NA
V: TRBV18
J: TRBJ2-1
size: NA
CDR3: CASSPPSRYNEQFF
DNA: TGTGCCAGCTCACCACCGTCGAGATACAATGAGCAGTTCTTC

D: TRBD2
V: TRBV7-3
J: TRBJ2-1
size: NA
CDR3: CASSLRAGGAPYNEQFF
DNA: TGTGCCAGCAGCTTAAGAGCGGGGGGCGCCCCCTACAATGAGCAGTTCTTC

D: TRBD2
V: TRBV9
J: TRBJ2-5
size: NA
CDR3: CASSAGTSGGQETQYF
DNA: TGTGCCAGCAGCGCCGGGACTAGCGGGGGCCAAGAGACCCAGTACTTC

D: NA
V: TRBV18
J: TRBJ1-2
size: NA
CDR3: CASSSWENYGYTF
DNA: TGTGCCAGCTCAAGCTGGGAGAACTATGGCTACACCTTC

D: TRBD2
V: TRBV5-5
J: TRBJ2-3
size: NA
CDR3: CASSPGGDTQYF
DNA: TGTGCCAGCAGCCCGGGGGGGGATACGCAGTATTTT

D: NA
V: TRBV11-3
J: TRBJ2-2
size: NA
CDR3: CASSGSIYSGELFF
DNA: TGTGCCAGTTCAGGAAGCATTTATTCCGGGGAGCTGTTTTTT

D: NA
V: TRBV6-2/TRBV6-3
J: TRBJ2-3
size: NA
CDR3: CASSPYRTTTTDTQYF
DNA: TGTGCCAGCAGTCCATACCGGACTACAACCACAGATACGCAGTATTTT

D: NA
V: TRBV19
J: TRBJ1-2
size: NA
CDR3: CASLPDSATNYGYTF
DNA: TGTGCCAGCCTCCCCGACAGTGCCACTAACTATGGCTACACCTTC

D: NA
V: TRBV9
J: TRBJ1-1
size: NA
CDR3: CASSTMDRTGTEAFF
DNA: TGTGCCAGCAGCACCATGGACAGAACCGGCACTGAAGCTTTCTTT

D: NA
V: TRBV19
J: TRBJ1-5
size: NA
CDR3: CASSISGGNQPQHF
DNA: TGTGCCAGTAGTATTTCCGGGGGCAATCAGCCCCAGCATTTT

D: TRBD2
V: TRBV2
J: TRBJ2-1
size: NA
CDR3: CASNKAGIYNEQFF
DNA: TGTGCCAGCAACAAAGCGGGGATATACAATGAGCAGTTCTTC

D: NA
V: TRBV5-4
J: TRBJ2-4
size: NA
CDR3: CASSSQGQNIQYF
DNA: TGTGCCAGCAGCTCCCAGGGCCAAAACATTCAGTACTTC

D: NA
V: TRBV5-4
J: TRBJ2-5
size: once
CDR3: CASSWDSGSGTQYF
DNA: TGTGCCAGCAGCTGGGACAGCGGGTCAGGGACCCAGTACTTC

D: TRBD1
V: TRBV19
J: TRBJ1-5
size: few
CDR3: CASSGTGGNQPQHF
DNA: TGTGCCAGTAGTGGGACAGGTGGCAATCAGCCCCAGCATTTT

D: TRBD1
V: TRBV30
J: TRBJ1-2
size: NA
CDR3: CAWSIRTGAYGYTF
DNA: TGTGCCTGGAGTATCCGGACAGGGGCCTATGGCTACACCTTC

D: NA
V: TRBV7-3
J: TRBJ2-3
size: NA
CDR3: CASSSTYSTDTQYF
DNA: TGTGCCAGCAGCTCCACCTATAGCACAGATACGCAGTATTTT

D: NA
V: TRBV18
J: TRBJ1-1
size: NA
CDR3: CASSPVLQDTEAFF
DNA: TGTGCCAGCTCCCCCGTCCTTCAGGACACTGAAGCTTTCTTT

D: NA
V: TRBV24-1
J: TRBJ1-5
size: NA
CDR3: CATSDFDGNQPQHF
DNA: TGTGCCACCAGTGATTTTGACGGGAATCAGCCCCAGCATTTT

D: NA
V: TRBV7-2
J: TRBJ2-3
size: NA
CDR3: CASSLGAELIRGTDTQYF
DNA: TGTGCCAGCAGCTTAGGAGCGGAACTCATTAGGGGCACAGATACGCAGTATTTT

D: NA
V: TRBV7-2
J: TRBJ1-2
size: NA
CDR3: CASSLAQVDYGYTF
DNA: TGTGCCAGCAGCTTAGCGCAGGTGGACTATGGCTACACCTTC

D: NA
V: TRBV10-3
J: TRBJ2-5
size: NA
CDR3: CAISESQAQETQYF
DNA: TGTGCCATCAGTGAGTCCCAGGCTCAAGAGACCCAGTACTTC

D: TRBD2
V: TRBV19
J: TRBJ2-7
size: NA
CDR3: CASSTLGTISSYEQYF
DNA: TGTGCCAGTAGTACCCTCGGGACTATCAGCTCCTACGAGCAGTACTTC

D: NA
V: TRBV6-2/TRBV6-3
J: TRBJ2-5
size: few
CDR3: CASSLSTTTGQETQYF
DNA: TGTGCCAGCAGTCTATCAACGACGACAGGCCAAGAGACCCAGTACTTC